Detailed here is one T cell receptor beta chain. Libraries were prepared by immunoSEQ multiplex PCR; TCRdb keeps only in-frame clonotypes and omits some of them. The table records about 190,000 clones, about 72% of them present only once. This entry is derived from a study of blood T cell repertoires in COVID-19. The germline V gene encodes CDR1 SGHRS and CDR2 YFSETQ. CDR3 length: 15 amino acids. V was trimmed by 0 bases and J by 8 bases, leaving 17 bases between them. Participants, 18 to 89 years old, spanned more than 20 US areas. Sequencing was performed on PBMCs or T cells enriched from blood (not recorded which). The gene calls are TRBV5-1 and TRBJ1-2; no definite D call. The TCR comes from a woman aged 50 to 60 who had recovered from COVID-19. DNA of the CDR3: TGCGCCAGCAGCTTGGCCGCGGGCATGGACGCGGGCTACACCTTC. The encoded protein is CASSLAAGMDAGYTF.